Below, 24 T cell receptor beta chains from the same sample are listed, as sequenced in a study of graft-versus-host responses after intestinal transplantation. TCRdb's table, derived via immunoSEQ multiplex PCR, lists solely in-frame clones and lacks some. The sample records some 46,000 clones, around 93% being singletons. The source was PBMCs, collected about 790 days after a first intestinal transplant, on the day of a second. The receptors were gathered from a human patient who received an intestinal transplant, so some T cells may come from the graft donor.

As to this clone: A junction boundary mismatches the germline segment, possibly from a read error. The J gene is TRBJ2-7, the V gene TRBV10-2; D could derive from TRBD1 or TRBD2 (5 bases each). The germline gives CDR1 WSHSY, CDR2 SAAADI. The CDR3 totals 16 residues. CDR3 sequence reads: CASREYWDEGSYEQYF. In DNA, the CDR3 is TGCGCCAGCAGAGAGTATTGGGACGAAGGCTCCTACGAGCAGTACTTC.

This clone has just one count. CDR3 protein: CASSLAWSSRYEQYF. Here the CDR3 DNA reads TGTGCCAGCAGCTTAGCATGGTCTAGCCGCTACGAGCAGTACTTC. The V and J genes are TRBV7-9 and TRBJ2-7; D perhaps matches TRBD2 (5 bases). This CDR3 region has 15 residues. Germline CDR1 SEHNR, CDR2 FQNEAQ (reference sequence). V lost 0 bases to trimming and J lost 3 bases, with 12 bases between them.

The chain carries TRBV5-4 and TRBJ2-2; 14 positions agree with TRBD2. Per the germline V gene, CDR1 is SGHNT and CDR2 is YYREEE (reference sequence). The J segment lost 6 bases and the V segment lost 4 bases, leaving 8 bases of the junction unmatched. CDR3 length: 17 residues. CDR3 DNA sequence: TGTGCCAGCAGCCTTCCGGGACTAGCGGGAGAGGCCGGGGAGCTGTTTTTT. Encoded protein: CASSLPGLAGEAGELFF.

There are a few counts of this clone. The gene calls are TRBV11-2 and TRBJ1-2, with TRBD1 as a possible D gene (5 bases). This CDR3 spans 18 amino acids. V shed 5 bases and J shed 1 base, with 23 bases lying between them. From germline, CDR1 is SGHAT and CDR2 FQNNGV. CDR3 residues: CASSRGPPEGMNNYGYTF. DNA of the CDR3: TGTGCCAGCAGCCGGGGCCCCCCAGAGGGGATGAATAACTATGGCTACACCTTC.

This sequence joins TRBV5-6 and TRBJ2-4, with D possibly being TRBD2 (5 bases). Germline values: CDR1 SGHDT, CDR2 YYEEEE. With 0 bases removed from V and 6 bases from J, the gap between germline ends came to 16 bases. This CDR3 comprises 16 residues. CDR3 DNA: TGTGCCAGCAGCTTGGTTCCCTCAGCTGCGGGAAACATTCAGTACTTC. This sequence encodes CASSLVPSAAGNIQYF.

The rearrangement links TRBV18 to TRBJ1-3; no clear D. Germline V gives CDR1 KGHSH, CDR2 LQKENI. V was pared by 2 bases and J by 1 base, with 9 bases between. The CDR3 consists of 15 residues. Here the CDR3 DNA reads TGTGCCAGCTCACCAATAAATAGGTCTGGAAACACCATATATTTT. Protein product: CASSPINRSGNTIYF.

This clone has just one count. The V call is TRBV6-1, the J call TRBJ2-1, with D perhaps matching TRBD1 (5 bases). Germline V lookup: CDR1 MNHNS, CDR2 SASEGT. This CDR3 spans 14 amino acids. Trimming stripped 7 bases from V and 0 bases from J, with 10 bases between. In DNA, the CDR3 is TGTGCCAGCAAAATGACAGACTCCTACAATGAGCAGTTCTTC. Protein sequence: CASKMTDSYNEQFF.

About this clone itself: Germline and junction disagree at one end, which may indicate a read error. The CDR3 region has the DNA TGTGCCAGCAGGCAAGGGACAGGAGGGGAGTTCTTC. It codes for CASRQGTGGEFF. V is TRBV14 and J is TRBJ2-1, with 8 positions matching TRBD1. Germline assignment: CDR1 SGHDN and CDR2 FVKESK. The CDR3 length is 12 residues. Filled out from reference TRBV14 and TRBJ2-1, the complete variable domain reads EAGVTQFPSHSVIEKGQTVTLRCDPISGHDNLYWYRRVMGKEIKFLLHFVKESKQDESGMPNNRFLAERTGGTYSTLKVQPAELEDSGVYFCASRQGTGGEFFGPGTRLTVL.

This clone was found once. This chain joins TRBV30 and TRBJ1-6, with D possibly matching TRBD1 (6 bases). Germline loops: CDR1 GTSNPN, CDR2 SVGIG (reference sequence). The CDR3 has 14 residues. The germline V and J ends were trimmed by 2 bases and 5 bases, with 10 bases remaining between them. The CDR3 region has the DNA TGTGCCTGGAGTCCGGACAGCAATAATTCACCCCTCCACTTT. As protein: CAWSPDSNNSPLHF.

The gene calls are TRBV9 and TRBJ1-2, with D hard to call. The CDR3 is 14 residues long. CDR1 and CDR2 (germline): SGDLS, YYNGEE. The V and J ends lost 0 bases and 3 bases respectively, with 9 bases between them. The CDR3 region is CASSVEGTDYGYTF. The DNA of the CDR3 is TGTGCCAGCAGCGTAGAGGGAACAGACTATGGCTACACCTTC.

The chain couples TRBV7-8 to TRBJ2-7; tentatively, D is TRBD2 (6 bases). This CDR3 comprises 15 residues. Germline V gene data show CDR1 as SGHVS and CDR2 as FQNEAQ. The germline V and J ends were trimmed by 5 bases and 2 bases, with 16 bases remaining between them. CDR3 sequence: CASSQRLGSTYEQYF. The CDR3 DNA reads as TGTGCCAGCAGCCAAAGACTAGGAAGTACCTACGAGCAGTACTTC.

The chain uses TRBV25-1 and TRBJ1-2, with TRBD1 matching 7 bases. This CDR3 is built from 12 residues. Losses at the gene ends were 6 bases for V and 8 bases for J; bases not matched to a gene: 6. CDR1 is MGHDK, CDR2 SYGVNS, per germline. CDR3 amino acids: CASRNPGGGYTF. DNA of the CDR3: TGTGCCAGCAGGAACCCAGGGGGGGGCTACACCTTC.

CDR3 sequence reads: CTSSQDDRKNDGYTF. For the CDR3, the DNA is TGCACCAGCAGCCAAGATGACAGGAAAAATGATGGCTACACCTTC. V gene TRBV1 combines with J gene TRBJ1-2; the table's D call TRBD1 went unverified against the DNA. TRBV1 is shown as a pseudogene. The CDR3 runs to 15 residues.

This clone was seen a single time. This chain connects TRBV30 to TRBJ1-2, with D perhaps matching TRBD1 (6 bases). Germline V gives CDR1 GTSNPN, CDR2 SVGIG (reference sequence). The V gene lost 1 base and the J gene lost 3 bases, with 9 bases spanning the gap. This CDR3 contains 13 residues. CDR3 sequence: CAWSGTDHYGYTF. Written as DNA, the CDR3 is TGTGCCTGGAGTGGGACAGACCACTATGGCTACACCTTC.

V usage is TRBV14 and J usage is TRBJ1-1; no definite D call. The length of the CDR3 is 17 residues. Germline loops: CDR1 SGHDN, CDR2 FVKESK. V lost 1 base and J 2 bases, leaving 17 bases between the germline ends. CDR3 protein: CASSQALSGNLNTEAFF. In DNA form, the CDR3 reads TGTGCCAGCAGCCAAGCCCTCTCCGGTAACTTAAACACTGAAGCTTTCTTT. Filled out from reference TRBV14 and TRBJ1-1, the complete variable domain reads EAGVTQFPSHSVIEKGQTVTLRCDPISGHDNLYWYRRVMGKEIKFLLHFVKESKQDESGMPNNRFLAERTGGTYSTLKVQPAELEDSGVYFCASSQALSGNLNTEAFFGQGTRLTVV.

The chain joins TRBV30 to TRBJ1-1; D ambiguous. The CDR3 covers 13 residues. Germline values: CDR1 GTSNPN, CDR2 SVGIG (reference sequence). The V gene lost 0 bases and the J gene lost 3 bases, with 8 bases spanning the gap. The CDR3 DNA reads TGTGCCTGGAGTGTAGTAGCGTACACTGAAGCTTTCTTT. Residues: CAWSVVAYTEAFF.

V usage is TRBV16 and J usage is TRBJ2-3; unclear D gene. Trimming removed 4 bases from V and 3 bases from J, with 5 bases in between. Per germline, CDR1 KGHSY and CDR2 FQNENV. The CDR3 spans 12 residues. As DNA, the CDR3 is TGTGCCAGCAGCCGCCGTACAGATACGCAGTATTTT. This gives the protein CASSRRTDTQYF.

This chain joins TRBV11-1 and TRBJ1-2; a weak D match, TRBD1 (6 bases). V was cut by 1 base and J by 6 bases, with 9 bases left in between. Germline lookup yields CDR1 SGHAT and CDR2 FQDESV (reference sequence). CDR3 length equals 13 residues. CDR3 DNA: TGTGCCAGCAGCTTAGACAGGGCAAATGGCTACACCTTC. It encodes CASSLDRANGYTF.

This clone was observed a handful of times. The chain links TRBV7-2 to TRBJ1-3; D call uncertain. The CDR3 contains 10 residues. V was cut by 1 base and J by 11 bases, with 3 bases left in between. Germline CDR1 SGHTA, CDR2 FQGNSA. CDR3 sequence reads: CASSLGSIYF. The CDR3 bases are TGTGCCAGCAGCTTAGGCTCCATATATTTT.

The chain uses TRBV6-5 and TRBJ1-5; 7 bases align to TRBD1. Trimming removed 8 bases from V and 4 bases from J; junction bases left unmatched: 5. The CDR3 covers 13 residues. Per the germline V gene, CDR1 is MNHEY and CDR2 is SVGAGI. As DNA, the CDR3 is TGTGCCAGCCAAATGACAGGGAATCAGCCCCAGCATTTT. This codes for CASQMTGNQPQHF.

This clone appeared once. The chain couples TRBV25-1 to TRBJ2-5; D is possibly TRBD2 (7 bases). CDR1 MGHDK and CDR2 SYGVNS come from the germline V gene. The CDR3 extends over 15 amino acids. The V end lost 6 bases, the J end lost 2 bases, and 16 bases lay between the germline ends. The CDR3 region is CASRRRGGPQETQYF. CDR3 sequence (DNA): TGTGCCAGCAGAAGAAGGGGGGGGCCTCAAGAGACCCAGTACTTC.

The chain recombines TRBV4-1 with TRBJ2-3; 9 bases match TRBD2. The CDR3 covers 16 residues. After removal of 3 bases from V and 2 bases from J, the junction contained 6 bases not matched to a gene. Germline V gene sequence: CDR1 MGHRA, CDR2 YSYEKL. Written as DNA, the CDR3 is TGCGCCAGCAGCCAGCGGGCGGGAGGGCCCACAGATACGCAGTATTTT. This codes for CASSQRAGGPTDTQYF.

The chain recombines TRBV4-1 with TRBJ1-5; 7 nucleotides line up with TRBD1. Germline lookup yields CDR1 MGHRA and CDR2 YSYEKL. The CDR3 extends over 15 amino acids. The J segment lost 3 bases and the V segment lost 1 base, leaving 3 bases of the junction unmatched. Here the CDR3 DNA reads TGCGCCAGCAGCCAAGGACAGGGAATCAATCAGCCCCAGCATTTT. Translation gives CASSQGQGINQPQHF.

The chain uses TRBV7-8 and TRBJ2-1; 7 nucleotides align to TRBD1. The germline CDR1 and CDR2 sequences are SGHVS and FQNEAQ. This CDR3 has 19 residues. V trimming: 1 base; J trimming: 4 bases; junction bases outside the gene matches: 16. In DNA form, the CDR3 reads TGTGCCAGCAGCTTAGTTTTTGGGGGTTCGGGGACAGAATACAATGAGCAGTTCTTC. Translated, it gives CASSLVFGGSGTEYNEQFF.